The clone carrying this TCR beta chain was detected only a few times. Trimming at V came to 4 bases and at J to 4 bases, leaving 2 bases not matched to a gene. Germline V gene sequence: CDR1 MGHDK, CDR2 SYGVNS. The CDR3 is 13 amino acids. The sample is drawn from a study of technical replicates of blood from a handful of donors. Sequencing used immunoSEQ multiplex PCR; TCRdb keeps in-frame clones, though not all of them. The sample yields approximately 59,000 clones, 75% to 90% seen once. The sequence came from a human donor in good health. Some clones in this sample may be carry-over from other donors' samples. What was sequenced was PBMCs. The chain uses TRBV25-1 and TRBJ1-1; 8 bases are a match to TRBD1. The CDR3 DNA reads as TGTGCCAGCAGTGTAACAGGGGGCACTGAAGCTTTCTTT. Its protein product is CASSVTGGTEAFF.